A selection of T cell receptor beta chains follows, all from one sample in a study of molecular identifiers for immune sequencing clone quantification. MiXCR, applied by TCRdb to the PCR reads, yields one record per CDR3 protein. The data contain about 640,000 distinct CDR3 sequences, about 20% of them singletons. The sequencing input was naive CD8+ T cells from blood, with Jurkat cell RNA spiked in. The receptors here all came from a human donor in good health. Some libraries in this study had Jurkat cell RNA spiked in. Both conserved end residues are part of each CDR3. A D gene is named only where the DNA matches it firmly. Part of the rows lack a size; the others show once, few, many or a class for expanded clones.

j_call clone_size v_call d_call cdr3_nt cdr3_aa
TRBJ1-1 many TRBV2 . TGTGCCAGCAGTGAAGCTGCATGGATGAACACTGAAGCTTTCTTT CASSEAAWMNTEAFF
TRBJ2-1 few TRBV20-1 TRBD2 TGCAGTGGGACGGTGGGACTAGCGGCTGTGAATGAGCAGTTCTTC CSGTVGLAAVNEQFF
TRBJ2-2 few TRBV19 . TGTGCCAGTAGTATAGTGTTAATTTGGAGCGGCGGGGAGCTGTTTTTT CASSIVLIWSGGELFF
TRBJ1-2 many TRBV14 . TGTGCCAGCAGCCAAGGAGACTCCGGCTACACCTTC CASSQGDSGYTF
TRBJ1-5 once TRBV27 . TGTGCCAGCAGTTTACTTGGCCTGGGGGATCAGCCCCAGCATTTT CASSLLGLGDQPQHF
TRBJ2-4 many TRBV20-1 TRBD2 TGCAGTGCTAAAGGACTAGCAGGGAAAAACATTCAGTACTTC CSAKGLAGKNIQYF
TRBJ2-6 many TRBV9 . TGTGCCAGCAGCGTAGCGCGGAACTCTGGGGCCAACGTCCTGACTTTC CASSVARNSGANVLTF
TRBJ1-2 few TRBV24-1 TRBD1 TGTGCCACCACCGCAGGGGGCGGAACTGGCTACACCTTC CATTAGGGTGYTF
TRBJ1-2 few TRBV6-2/TRBV6-3 . TGTGCCAGCAGTTACTCGGTGCCAGGCAACTCGGATAACTATGGCTACACCTTC CASSYSVPGNSDNYGYTF
TRBJ2-3 many TRBV5-1 . TGCGCCAGCAGCTTGGCGACAGTTTTTACTAGCACAGATACGCAGTATTTT CASSLATVFTSTDTQYF
TRBJ1-5 many TRBV13 TRBD1 TGTGCCAGCAGCTTAGGCCCGGACAGGGGAGACCAGCCCCAGCATTTT CASSLGPDRGDQPQHF
TRBJ2-3 . TRBV19 TRBD2 TGTGCCAGTAGTACGACTAGCGGGAGTCTCGATACGCAGTATTTT CASSTTSGSLDTQYF
TRBJ2-7 few TRBV4-1 TRBD2 TGCGCCAGCAGCCAAGGCAGCGGGGGGGCCTTCGAGCAGTACTTC CASSQGSGGAFEQYF